Each of the 18 T cell receptor beta chains below was sequenced from the same sample in a study of vaccination effects on CD4 cells after COVID-19. Sequencing was performed with immunoSEQ multiplex PCR; in TCRdb, only in-frame clones are kept and a portion is missing. The sample comprises about 74,000 clones, around 77% of which are singletons, and roughly 2% rests with the top ten. The antigens these receptors bind are not known. After around 10 days in culture, the CD4+ T cells were isolated. Here the sequenced sample was CD4+ T cells from PBMCs cultured without peptide, taken before COVID-19 vaccination. These receptors were collected from a human donor who received a COVID-19 vaccine.

The V and J genes are TRBV30 and TRBJ1-1, with TRBD1 matching over 7 bases. The CDR3 has 18 residues. V was pared by 7 bases and J by 6 bases, with 26 bases of the junction left unmatched. Germline V lookup: CDR1 GTSNPN, CDR2 SVGIG (reference sequence). The chain's CDR3 is CAYVTPSRGVRGDAEAFF. Written as DNA, the CDR3 is TGTGCCTACGTAACCCCAAGCAGGGGGGTAAGGGGTGACGCTGAAGCTTTCTTT.

The rearrangement uses TRBV9 and TRBJ1-2; D gene ambiguous. V lost 3 bases and J lost 6, with 15 bases in between. Germline V gene data show CDR1 as SGDLS and CDR2 as YYNGEE. The CDR3 is made up of 14 amino acids. The CDR3 protein is CASSADRGPHGYTF. CDR3 DNA sequence: TGTGCCAGCAGCGCAGATAGAGGGCCACATGGCTACACCTTC.

V gene TRBV5-1 combines with J gene TRBJ1-2; TRBD1 aligns across 7 bases. J lost 0 bases, V lost 4 bases, and 6 bases had no gene match. Germline V lookup: CDR1 SGHRS, CDR2 YFSETQ. The CDR3 sequence is 15 residues long. Written as DNA, the CDR3 is TGCGCCAGCAGCCTCCGGACAGGAGCTAACTATGGCTACACCTTC. It codes for CASSLRTGANYGYTF.

In this sample, this clone turned up once. This chain uses TRBV7-2 with TRBJ2-1; D uncertain. There are 16 residues in the CDR3. Germline V lookup: CDR1 SGHTA, CDR2 FQGNSA. V was cut by 7 bases and J by 2 bases, with 18 bases left in between. The CDR3 region has the DNA TGTGCCAGCACCTCCCAGCCCGGTTCGACCTACAATGAGCAGTTCTTC. The encoded protein is CASTSQPGSTYNEQFF.

The chain links TRBV4-1 to TRBJ2-5, with 9 bases lining up with TRBD1. Germline V gives CDR1 MGHRA, CDR2 YSYEKL. The CDR3 contains 15 residues. J lost 1 base, V lost 4 bases, and 4 bases had no gene match. This CDR3 reads CASSRTGDLQETQYF. CDR3 nucleotide sequence: TGCGCCAGCAGCCGGACAGGGGATCTCCAAGAGACCCAGTACTTC.

V is TRBV21-1 and J is TRBJ1-2; the table's TRBD1 call for D was not verified on the DNA. TRBV21-1 is listed as a pseudogene. CDR3 length equals 19 residues. As DNA, the CDR3 is TGTGCCAGCAGCGCCGACCATTCCGGGACAGGCAACCCTAACTATGGCTACACCTTC. This encodes CASSADHSGTGNPNYGYTF.

V and J are TRBV3-1 (or the pseudogene TRBV3-2) and TRBJ1-4, with 9 bases that match TRBD1. V shed 1 base, J shed 6 bases, and the junction held 6 bases outside the gene matches. The CDR3 runs to 16 residues. Germline CDR1 and CDR2: LGHDT and YNNKEL (reference sequence). In nucleotides, the CDR3 is TGTGCCAGCAGCCAAGGAATAGGACAGGGGCATGAAAAACTGTTTTTT. Its translation is CASSQGIGQGHEKLFF.

This chain connects TRBV20-1 to TRBJ1-2; 8 nucleotides agree with TRBD1. V was pared by 7 bases and J by 7 bases, with 5 bases of the junction left unmatched. The germline CDR1 and CDR2 sequences are DFQATT and SNEGSKA (reference sequence). There are 11 residues in the CDR3. The CDR3 is CSVQGAVGYTF. Written as DNA, the CDR3 is TGCAGTGTTCAGGGGGCTGTTGGCTACACCTTC.

About this clone itself: Compared with germline, one end of the junction differs, possibly owing to a read error. The chain links TRBV7-2 to TRBJ1-2; TRBD1 matches 7 bases. Germline V gives CDR1 SGHTA, CDR2 FQGNSA. The CDR3 has 13 residues. The CDR3 reads CASSGRPQGSTLF. The CDR3 DNA is TGTGCCAGCAGCGGGCGACCACAGGGGTCTACTTTATTC. Using reference TRBV7-2 and TRBJ1-2 for the parts outside the CDR3, the full variable domain is GAGVSQSPSNKVTEKGKDVELRCDPISGHTALYWYRQSLGQGLEFLIYFQGNSAPDKSGLPSDRFSAERTGGSVSTLTIQRTQQEDSAVYLCASSGRPQGSTLFGSGTRLTVV.

The chain couples TRBV6-5 to TRBJ2-3; D may be TRBD2 (6 bases). Germline CDR1 and CDR2: MNHEY and SVGAGI. V was shortened by 2 bases and J by 3 bases, with 12 bases between the two germline ends. The CDR3 extends over 15 amino acids. The DNA for the CDR3 is TGTGCCAGCAGTTACGGGGGGTTGGGTACAGATACGCAGTATTTT. Translation: CASSYGGLGTDTQYF.

The gene calls are TRBV18 and TRBJ1-3; TRBD1 matches 9 bases. CDR1 and CDR2 from the germline V gene are KGHSH and LQKENI. The J segment lost 4 bases and the V segment lost 3 bases, leaving 10 bases of the junction unmatched. The CDR3 sequence is 17 residues long. CDR3 DNA sequence: TGTGCCAGCTCACCTTTCCCGGGGACAGGGCACGGAAACACCATATATTTT. Amino acid sequence: CASSPFPGTGHGNTIYF.

The genes are TRBV24-1 and TRBJ1-1, with D possibly TRBD1 on 5 matching bases. Germline values: CDR1 KGHDR, CDR2 SFDVKD. V was pared by 4 bases and J by 7 bases, with 12 bases between. CDR3 length: 13 amino acids. CDR3 in DNA: TGTGCCACCAGTGAATCTGGACAAATTGAAGCTTTCTTT. It codes for CATSESGQIEAFF.

V gene TRBV2 combines with J gene TRBJ1-4; D might be TRBD1 (5 bases). There are 15 residues in the CDR3. Germline V gene data show CDR1 as SNHLY and CDR2 as FYNNEI. V was pared by 6 bases and J by 4 bases, with 15 bases between. CDR3 protein: CASSDTGLSNEKLFF. The CDR3 DNA reads as TGTGCCAGCAGCGATACGGGACTGAGTAATGAAAAACTGTTTTTT. Looking up the rest from reference TRBV2 and TRBJ1-4 gives the full variable domain: EPEVTQTPSHQVTQMGQEVILRCVPISNHLYFYWYRQILGQKVEFLVSFYNNEISEKSEIFDDQFSVERPDGSNFTLKIRSTKLEDSAMYFCASSDTGLSNEKLFFGSGTQLSVL.

The V call is TRBV28, the J call TRBJ1-5, with D maybe TRBD1 (6 bases). CDR3 length: 17 amino acids. Per the germline V gene, CDR1 is MDHEN and CDR2 is SYDVKM. V dropped 0 bases and J dropped 2 bases, with 14 bases sitting between them. CDR3 sequence: CASSLWAGGGGNQPQHF. The CDR3 nucleotides read TGTGCCAGCAGTTTATGGGCTGGGGGCGGAGGCAATCAGCCCCAGCATTTT.

This clone has just one count. J is TRBJ2-1 and V is TRBV10-2, with D unclear. This CDR3 is 13 amino acids long. With 7 bases removed from V and 1 base from J, the gap between germline ends came to 8 bases. CDR1 is WSHSY and CDR2 is SAAADI in the germline V gene. The CDR3 is CASTKGSYNEQFF. In nucleotides, the CDR3 is TGCGCCAGCACAAAAGGGTCCTACAATGAGCAGTTCTTC.

The chain joins TRBV3-1 (or the pseudogene TRBV3-2) to TRBJ1-1; D might be TRBD1 (6 bases). The CDR3 runs 16 residues. V lost 4 bases, J lost 4 bases, and 19 bases lay in between. From germline, CDR1 is LGHDT and CDR2 YNNKEL (reference sequence). The chain's CDR3 is CASSPRGRGGSTEAFF. CDR3 bases: TGTGCCAGCAGCCCCCGCGGCAGGGGAGGAAGCACTGAAGCTTTCTTT.

The genes are TRBV5-1 and TRBJ1-1; no clear D gene. The CDR3 runs 15 residues. Looked up from germline, CDR1 is SGHRS and CDR2 is YFSETQ. V gave up 1 base and J gave up 3 bases, with 13 bases separating them. CDR3 region: CASSLSIRRDTEAFF. The DNA for the CDR3 is TGCGCCAGCAGCTTGAGTATACGGAGAGACACTGAAGCTTTCTTT.

This clone was seen just once. The gene calls are TRBV7-3 and TRBJ2-5; no definite D call. This CDR3 region has 14 residues. Germline lookup yields CDR1 SGHTA and CDR2 FQGTGA. Trimming removed 5 bases from V and 2 bases from J, with 12 bases in between. The CDR3 loop is CASSPGGLQETQYF. In DNA form, the CDR3 reads TGTGCCAGCAGCCCCGGCGGCCTTCAAGAGACCCAGTACTTC.